The 11 T cell receptor beta chains below were found in one sample sequenced in a study of brain T cells in children with intractable seizures. Measured with immunoSEQ multiplex PCR; TCRdb has only the in-frame clones, and not every one. The data show over 95,000 clones, approximately 94% seen once. Specimen: peripheral blood, collected at surgery. Receptors were obtained from a boy under three years old with hemimegalencephaly and intractable seizures.

The chain links TRBV10-3 to TRBJ2-5; D not resolved. The CDR3 runs 13 residues. Germline V gene data show CDR1 as ENHRY and CDR2 as SYGVKD. Trimming left V 4 bases short and J 1 base short, with 7 bases between. The CDR3 DNA reads as TGTGCCATCAGTGGGGCAGGCCAAGAGACCCAGTACTTC. It encodes CAISGAGQETQYF.

V usage is TRBV5-6 and J usage is TRBJ2-4; D possibly matches TRBD1 or TRBD2 (6 bases each). Germline loops: CDR1 SGHDT, CDR2 YYEEEE. Trimming pared 4 bases from V and 5 bases from J, leaving 16 bases between. The CDR3 sequence is 15 residues long. The CDR3 DNA sequence: TGTGCCAGCAGCGAAGGGGGACTCAGACAAAACATTCAGTACTTC. Protein product: CASSEGGLRQNIQYF.

The genes are TRBV6-2 or TRBV6-3 and TRBJ2-1; D call uncertain. Germline CDR1 reads MNHEY; CDR2 reads SVGEGT. CDR3 length equals 15 residues. Trimming took off 4 bases at V and 7 bases at J, with 17 bases between the two ends. CDR3 amino acids: CASSLGRTPVNEQFF. CDR3 nucleotides: TGTGCCAGCAGTTTAGGCAGGACGCCTGTGAATGAGCAGTTCTTC.

J is TRBJ1-1 and V is TRBV6-5; unclear D gene. Germline values: CDR1 MNHEY, CDR2 SVGAGI. Trimming pared 1 base from V and 8 bases from J, leaving 11 bases between. CDR3 length: 13 residues. CDR3 nucleotide sequence: TGTGCCAGCAGTTACTTTGGGCGTCAGGAAGCTTTCTTT. Protein product: CASSYFGRQEAFF.

CDR3 sequence reads: CASSLGRNTEAFF. DNA of the CDR3: TGTGCCAGCAGCTTAGGCAGGAACACTGAAGCTTTCTTT. The rearrangement uses TRBV7-9 and TRBJ1-1; D gene uncertain. The CDR3 contains 13 residues. V was shortened by 1 base and J by 1 base, with 4 bases between the two germline ends. Germline V CDR1 and CDR2: SEHNR, FQNEAQ (reference sequence).

The chain carries TRBV5-6 and TRBJ2-3, with D uncertain. The CDR3 is 11 residues long. Trimming took off 4 bases at V and 7 bases at J, with 7 bases between the two ends. The germline CDR1 and CDR2 sequences are SGHDT and YYEEEE. In nucleotides, the CDR3 is TGTGCCAGCAGCAAGGGTTATACGCAGTATTTT. Translating it yields CASSKGYTQYF.

The chain joins TRBV4-1 to TRBJ1-2; D is ambiguous. Germline V gene lookup returns CDR1 MGHRA and CDR2 YSYEKL. The CDR3 has 15 amino acids. V lost 0 bases to trimming and J lost 0 bases, with 8 bases between them. CDR3 sequence (DNA): TGCGCCAGCAGCCAAGACCCAGGCGCTAACTATGGCTACACCTTC. Protein: CASSQDPGANYGYTF.

This clone has a single count. This chain links TRBV24-1 with TRBJ2-1; D call uncertain. Germline CDR1 KGHDR, CDR2 SFDVKD. Trimming cost V 1 base and J 3 bases, with 0 bases left between them. CDR3 size: 12 residues. The CDR3 bases are TGTGCCACCAGTGATTTCTACAATGAGCAGTTCTTC. It is translated as CATSDFYNEQFF.

V gene TRBV2 combines with J gene TRBJ2-2, with D tentatively TRBD1 or TRBD2 (5 bases each). CDR1 SNHLY and CDR2 FYNNEI come from the germline V gene. V lost 2 bases, J lost 1 base, and 11 bases lay in between. The CDR3 is made up of 16 amino acids. CDR3 amino acids: CASSETGPKNTGELFF. CDR3 in DNA: TGTGCCAGCAGTGAAACGGGACCGAAGAACACCGGGGAGCTGTTTTTT.

V usage is TRBV28 and J usage is TRBJ2-1; TRBD2 is a possible D gene (7 bases). Between the trimmed V and J ends, which lost 6 bases and 9 bases, there was a span of 9 bases. The CDR3 is 11 residues long. Germline CDR1 is MDHEN and CDR2 is SYDVKM. In DNA, the CDR3 is TGTGCCAGCAGAGGGGGGGCTGAGCAGTTCTTC. Translating gives CASRGGAEQFF. Full variable domain (missing parts from reference TRBV28 and TRBJ2-1): DVKVTQSSRYLVKRTGEKVFLECVQDMDHENMFWYRQDPGLGLRLIYFSYDVKMKEKGDIPEGYSVSREKKERFSLILESASTNQTSMYLCASRGGAEQFFGPGTRLTVL.

The chain joins TRBV19 to TRBJ2-1; D gene ambiguous. The V gene lost 1 base and the J gene lost 4 bases, with 11 bases spanning the gap. Looked up from germline, CDR1 is LNHDA and CDR2 is SQIVND (reference sequence). This CDR3 has 15 amino acids. The CDR3 DNA sequence: TGTGCCAGTAGTATAGCCCCCTCCACGTACAATGAGCAGTTCTTC. As protein: CASSIAPSTYNEQFF.